These T cell receptor beta chains were read from a single sample in a study of shared clonotypes between healthy human individuals. The data were produced by immunoSEQ multiplex PCR, yet TCRdb's version contains in-frame clones alone and is incomplete. This table holds over 95,000 clones, about 63% found once. Source material: memory CD8+ T cells sorted from blood. These TCRs come from a young woman in good health. The CDR3 runs from the conserved cysteine through the conserved F or W. A D gene is named only where the DNA matches it firmly. Part of the rows lack a size; the others show once, few, many or a class for expanded clones.

clone_size | d_call | j_call | v_call | cdr3_nt | cdr3_aa
NA | TRBD2 | TRBJ2-7 | TRBV29-1 | TGCAGCGTTGCACGCTTAGTCCCCGGGACTAGCGACGAGCAGTACTTC | CSVARLVPGTSDEQYF
many | TRBD1 | TRBJ2-1 | TRBV2 | TGTGCCAGCCGGGACAGGGGTTACAATGAGCAGTTCTTC | CASRDRGYNEQFF
NA | NA | TRBJ2-5 | TRBV9 | TGTGCCAGCAGCGTAGGGCAGACGTACCAAGAGACCCAGTACTTC | CASSVGQTYQETQYF
many | TRBD2 | TRBJ2-3 | TRBV6-1 | TGTGCCAGCAGTGGACTAGCGGGAGGGGCAGATACGCAGTATTTT | CASSGLAGGADTQYF
few | TRBD1 | TRBJ1-6 | TRBV4-2 | TGTGCCAGCAGCCAAGGACAGGGGGATAATTCACCCCTCCACTTT | CASSQGQGDNSPLHF
NA | NA | TRBJ2-3 | TRBV10-3 | TGTGCCATCAGCCACGGAGGGCCGGGAGATACGCAGTATTTT | CAISHGGPGDTQYF
NA | NA | TRBJ2-5 | TRBV10-2 | TGCGCCAGCAGTGAGTCGAGGAGGCACGGTGAGACCCAGTACTTC | CASSESRRHGETQYF
NA | NA | TRBJ1-2 | TRBV4-1 | TGCGCCAGCAGCCGGGAACAGGCGAACTATGGCTACACCTTC | CASSREQANYGYTF
NA | NA | TRBJ2-3 | TRBV28 | TGTGCCAGCAGTTCTAATGACTTAACGAGGGTCACAGATACGCAGTATTTT | CASSSNDLTRVTDTQYF
NA | NA | TRBJ2-1 | TRBV27 | TGTGCCAGCACCCACAGGGCGGAGGGATACAATGAGCAGTTCTTC | CASTHRAEGYNEQFF
many | NA | TRBJ2-5 | TRBV6-1 | TGTGCCAGCAGTGAAAGGTTGGGGGACAAGGAAGAGACCCAGTACTTC | CASSERLGDKEETQYF
NA | TRBD1 | TRBJ1-3 | TRBV9 | TGTGCCAGCAGCGTAGGGGACAGGGGGCCCGGAAACACCATATATTTT | CASSVGDRGPGNTIYF
NA | TRBD1 | TRBJ1-1 | TRBV7-9 | TGTGCCAGCAGGTACGGACAGGGAGAGGGGAACACTGAAGCTTTCTTT | CASRYGQGEGNTEAFF
NA | NA | TRBJ2-3 | TRBV19 | TGTGCCAGTAGTTCAACTATGTTTATAGACGATACGCAGTATTTT | CASSSTMFIDDTQYF
NA | NA | TRBJ2-7 | TRBV7-8 | TGTGCCAGCAGCTTACTCGTTGGCGAGCAGTACTTC | CASSLLVGEQYF
many | TRBD2 | TRBJ2-5 | TRBV29-1 | TGCAGCGTTGCAGGTAGCGGGAGGGAGACCCAGTACTTC | CSVAGSGRETQYF
few | TRBD1 | TRBJ2-1 | TRBV25-1 | TGTGCCAGCAGTGAATCAAATCCGGGACAGGGGGAATACAATGAGCAGTTCTTC | CASSESNPGQGEYNEQFF